This T cell receptor (beta chain) was sequenced for a study of blood T cell repertoires in COVID-19. Assay: immunoSEQ multiplex PCR; the TCRdb copy retains only in-frame clones and omits some. The table includes roughly 140,000 clones, 84% detected once. The germline CDR1 and CDR2 sequences are MNHNY and SVGAGI (reference sequence). Trimming took off 7 bases at V and 4 bases at J, with 16 bases between the two ends. The CDR3 consists of 14 residues. The sample consisted of peripheral blood. The TCR sequence derives from a human donor in a cohort sampled during active COVID-19. The V gene is TRBV6-6, the J gene TRBJ1-1, with a tentative D call TRBD1 (5 bases). CDR3 in amino acids: CASIRPGTGTEAFF. The CDR3, as DNA: TGTGCCAGCATCCGGCCAGGCACAGGCACTGAAGCTTTCTTT.